This T cell receptor beta chain was observed in a study of identical twins listed by TCRdb under 2016. In terms of the full investigation: TCR alpha and beta repertoires from monozygotic twins, unrelated adults of various ages and cord blood were deep-sequenced to test whether fetal clonotypes persist. To rule out contamination, the twin experiments were replicated at different times with different library preparation protocols. Broader findings and caveats from the paper: Fewer insertions were carried by abundant cord blood beta clonotypes; a weaker similar trend was observed in young adult naive repertoires, while no such trend was observed in memory repertoires. In monozygotic twins, out-of-frame TCR alpha sharing was systematically underestimated by recombination models, although the models agreed with sharing between unrelated individuals. Compared with coincidental sharing between unrelated individuals, out-of-frame TCR alpha sequences shared between twins showed an excess of sequences with low generation probability. In beta out-of-frame sequences, excess twin sharing was weaker, because having fewer shared sequences lowered the signal-to-noise ratio. Conclusions relied on cross-sectional statistical analysis, since the same donors could not be followed over many years. Invariant T cells such as MAIT and iNKT could partly confound zero-insertion analyses, though diverse VJ usage argued against this for most clonotypes.

The receptor library was made with 5' RACE. The instrument was an Illumina HiSeq 2000. A universal primer binding site was introduced by template switching, and a unique molecular identifier was present in the final cDNA, enabling accurate counting of TCR cDNA molecules. Specific primers in the conserved constant-segment region were used to synthesize first-strand cDNA for the TCR alpha and beta chains. To control for contamination, each cDNA library was double barcoded with a SMART-Mk sample barcode plus Illumina barcodes. TruSeq adapter sequences and Illumina sample barcodes were added in two successive PCR steps. TCR alpha and beta cDNA libraries were sequenced on the Illumina HiSeq platform with custom primers. In the paper's pipeline: MiGEC was used to process raw reads and extract unique molecular identifiers, and MiXCR was used to find CDR3 positions. Recombination models were inferred per individual with the repgenHMM and IGoR tools using an EM algorithm. Shared clonotype analysis was performed with the tcR package in R, normalizing sharing by the product of cloneset sizes. Out-of-frame nonproductive sequences were analyzed to study raw recombination free of thymic and clonal selection effects. Starting from the raw public reads, TCRdb applied fastp trimming at Q25, assembled clones with MiXCR and retained in-frame beta chains. CDR3 protein sequences are deduplicated, and each keeps its most common genes and DNA. The authors' filters were not applied to this entry. The sample table records fewer than 650,000 distinct CDR3 sequences; around 9.6% of these occur just once. Jointly, the top ten make up 3% of the sample.

Trimming at the junction amounts to 1 base on V and 5 bases on J, and the germline ends lie 12 bases apart. Including cysteine and phenylalanine, the CDR3 has 15 amino acids. Of the read, only the CDR3 DNA is kept; its 45 bases are in frame from base 1. CDR1 MNHEY and CDR2 SVGAGI are derived from the germline V gene. This clonotype has just a few counts. This receptor's antigen is unknown. No much larger clone is present one base from it, and per-base qualities are unavailable. Every donor was a healthy Caucasian. The twin cohort comprised three pairs of female monozygotic twins, all aged about 18 to 29 years. Peripheral blood mononuclear cells were the source from which RNA for the TCR libraries was isolated. The same specimen was also included in a second study, on yellow fever vaccine responses in identical twins. In that second paper, the authors write: According to the authors, in identical twins the way T cells responded to vaccination appeared partly convergent and partly personalized. The study precisely tracked vaccine-responding T cell clones in identical twins.

The specimen was PBMCs. The rearrangement joined TRBV6-5 to TRBJ2-1; there is no confident call for the D gene. The clonotype comes from a woman between 18 and 30 years old in good health. The nucleotide sequence reads TGTGCCAGCAGTTACTTAGTGTTTGAGGACAATGAGCAGTTCTTC. It translates as CASSYLVFEDNEQFF.